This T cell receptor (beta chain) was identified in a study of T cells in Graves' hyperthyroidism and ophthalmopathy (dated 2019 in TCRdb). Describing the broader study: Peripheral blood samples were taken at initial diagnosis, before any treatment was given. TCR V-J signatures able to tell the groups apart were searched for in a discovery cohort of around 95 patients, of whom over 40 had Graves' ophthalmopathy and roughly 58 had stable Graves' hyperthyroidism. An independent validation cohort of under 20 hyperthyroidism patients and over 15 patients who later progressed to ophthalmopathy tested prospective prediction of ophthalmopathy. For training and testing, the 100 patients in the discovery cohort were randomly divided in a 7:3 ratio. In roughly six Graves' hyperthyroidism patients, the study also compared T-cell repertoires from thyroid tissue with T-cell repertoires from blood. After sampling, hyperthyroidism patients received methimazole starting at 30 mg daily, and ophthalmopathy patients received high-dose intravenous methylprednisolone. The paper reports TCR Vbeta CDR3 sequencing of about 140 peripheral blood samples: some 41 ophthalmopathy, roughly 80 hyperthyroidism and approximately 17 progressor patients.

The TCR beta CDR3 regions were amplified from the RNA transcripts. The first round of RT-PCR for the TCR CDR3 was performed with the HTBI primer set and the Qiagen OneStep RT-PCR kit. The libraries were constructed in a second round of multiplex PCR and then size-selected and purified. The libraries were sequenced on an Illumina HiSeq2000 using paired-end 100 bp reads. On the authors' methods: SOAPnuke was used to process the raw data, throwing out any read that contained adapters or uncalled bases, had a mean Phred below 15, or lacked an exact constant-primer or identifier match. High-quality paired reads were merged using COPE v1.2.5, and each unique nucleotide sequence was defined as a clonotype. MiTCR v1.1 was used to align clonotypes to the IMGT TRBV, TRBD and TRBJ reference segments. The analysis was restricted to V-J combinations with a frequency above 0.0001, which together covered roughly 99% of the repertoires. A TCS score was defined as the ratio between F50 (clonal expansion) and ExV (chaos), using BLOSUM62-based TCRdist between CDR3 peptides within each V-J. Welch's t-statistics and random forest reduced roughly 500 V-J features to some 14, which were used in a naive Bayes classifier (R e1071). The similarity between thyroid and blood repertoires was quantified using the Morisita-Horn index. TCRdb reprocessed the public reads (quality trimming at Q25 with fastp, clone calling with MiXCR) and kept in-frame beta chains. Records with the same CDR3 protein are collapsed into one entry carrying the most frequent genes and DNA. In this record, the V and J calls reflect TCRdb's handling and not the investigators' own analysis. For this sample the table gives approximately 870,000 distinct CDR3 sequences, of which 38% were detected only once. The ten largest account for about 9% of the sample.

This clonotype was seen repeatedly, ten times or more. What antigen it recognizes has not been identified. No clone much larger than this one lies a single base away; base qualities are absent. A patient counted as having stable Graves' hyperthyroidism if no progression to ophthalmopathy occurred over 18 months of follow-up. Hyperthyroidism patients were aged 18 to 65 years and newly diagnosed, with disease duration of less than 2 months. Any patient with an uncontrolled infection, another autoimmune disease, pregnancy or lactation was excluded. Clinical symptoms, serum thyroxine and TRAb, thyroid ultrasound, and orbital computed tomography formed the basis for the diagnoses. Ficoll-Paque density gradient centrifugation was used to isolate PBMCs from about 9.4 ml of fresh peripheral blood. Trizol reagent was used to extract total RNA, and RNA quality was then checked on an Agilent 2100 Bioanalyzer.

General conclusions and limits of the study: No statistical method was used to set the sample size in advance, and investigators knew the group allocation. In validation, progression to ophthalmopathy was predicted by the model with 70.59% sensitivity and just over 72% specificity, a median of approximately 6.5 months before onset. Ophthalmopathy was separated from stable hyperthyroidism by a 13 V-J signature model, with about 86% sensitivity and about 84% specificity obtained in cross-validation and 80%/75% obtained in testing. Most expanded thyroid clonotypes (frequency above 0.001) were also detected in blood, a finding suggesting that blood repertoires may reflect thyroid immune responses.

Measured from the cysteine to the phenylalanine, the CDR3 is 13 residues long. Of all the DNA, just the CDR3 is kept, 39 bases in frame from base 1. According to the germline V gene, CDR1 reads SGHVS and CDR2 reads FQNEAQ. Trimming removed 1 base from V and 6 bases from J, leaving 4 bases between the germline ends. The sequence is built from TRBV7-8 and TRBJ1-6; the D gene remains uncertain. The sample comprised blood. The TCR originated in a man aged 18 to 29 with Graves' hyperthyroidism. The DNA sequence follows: TGTGCCAGCAGCTTAGTTTCTAATTCACCCCTCCACTTT. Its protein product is CASSLVSNSPLHF.